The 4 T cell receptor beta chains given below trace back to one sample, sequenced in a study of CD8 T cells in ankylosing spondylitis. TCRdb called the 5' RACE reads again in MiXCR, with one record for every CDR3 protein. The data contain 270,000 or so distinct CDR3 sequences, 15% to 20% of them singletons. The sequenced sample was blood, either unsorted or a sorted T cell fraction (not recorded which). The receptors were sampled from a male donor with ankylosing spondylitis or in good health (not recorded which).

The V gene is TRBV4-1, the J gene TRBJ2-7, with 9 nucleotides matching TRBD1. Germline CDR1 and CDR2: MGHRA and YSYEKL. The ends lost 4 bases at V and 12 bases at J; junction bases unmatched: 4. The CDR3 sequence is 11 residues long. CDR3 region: CASSPGQGRYF. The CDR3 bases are TGCGCCAGCAGCCCGGGACAGGGACGGTACTTC.

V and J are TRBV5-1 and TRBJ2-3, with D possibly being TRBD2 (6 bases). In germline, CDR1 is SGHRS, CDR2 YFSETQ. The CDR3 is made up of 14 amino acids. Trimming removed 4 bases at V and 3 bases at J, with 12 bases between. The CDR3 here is CASSNWGETDTQYF. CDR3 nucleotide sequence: TGCGCCAGCAGCAACTGGGGGGAAACAGATACGCAGTATTTT.

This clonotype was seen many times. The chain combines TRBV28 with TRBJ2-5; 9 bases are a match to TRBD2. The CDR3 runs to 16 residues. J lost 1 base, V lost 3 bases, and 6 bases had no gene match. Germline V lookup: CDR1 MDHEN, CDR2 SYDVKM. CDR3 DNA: TGTGCCAGCAGTTTTTTCTCGACTAGCGGCCAAGAGACCCAGTACTTC. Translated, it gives CASSFFSTSGQETQYF.

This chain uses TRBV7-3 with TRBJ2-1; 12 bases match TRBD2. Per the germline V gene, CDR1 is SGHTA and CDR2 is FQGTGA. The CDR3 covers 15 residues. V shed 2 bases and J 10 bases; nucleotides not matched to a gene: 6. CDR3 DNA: TGTGCCAGCAGCTTACAAAGGCTAGCGGGAGGGGAGCAGTTCTTC. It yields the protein CASSLQRLAGGEQFF.